These 3 T cell receptor beta chains came from one sample sequenced in a study of cytomegalovirus exposure and HLA in healthy donors. 13 Jbeta primers and 60 Vbeta primers were used for the PCR. Only in-frame clones appear in the TCRdb table, and some are missing; sequencing was by immunoSEQ multiplex PCR. The profile shows about 160,000 clones, about 88% of them singletons. The specimen was PBMCs. The receptor set was obtained from a woman younger than 30 in good health and CMV-seronegative.

This clone appeared a single time. V gene TRBV5-1 combines with J gene TRBJ2-1; perhaps TRBD2 as D (7 bases). CDR3 size: 19 residues. The germline CDR1 and CDR2 sequences are SGHRS and YFSETQ. The V gene lost 1 base and the J gene lost 2 bases, with 22 bases spanning the gap. CDR3 sequence: CASSLNSGWGGAPYNEQFF. CDR3 DNA sequence: TGCGCCAGCAGCTTGAATTCCGGGTGGGGGGGGGCACCCTACAATGAGCAGTTCTTC.

The chain links TRBV7-6 to TRBJ1-3; D is ambiguous. The CDR3 is 14 residues long. The germline V gene encodes CDR1 SGHVS and CDR2 FNYEAQ. The V gene lost 3 bases and the J gene lost 4 bases, with 10 bases spanning the gap. CDR3: CASSLGGPGNTIYF. Here the CDR3 DNA reads TGTGCCAGCAGCTTGGGAGGGCCAGGAAACACCATATATTTT.

The chain couples TRBV6-6 to TRBJ2-2, with unresolved D. With 0 bases removed from V and 6 bases from J, the gap between germline ends came to 5 bases. Germline V CDR1 and CDR2: MNHNY, SVGAGI (reference sequence). The CDR3 extends over 13 amino acids. The CDR3 loop reads CASSYSSPGELFF. Here the CDR3 DNA reads TGTGCCAGCAGTTACTCTAGTCCCGGGGAGCTGTTTTTT.